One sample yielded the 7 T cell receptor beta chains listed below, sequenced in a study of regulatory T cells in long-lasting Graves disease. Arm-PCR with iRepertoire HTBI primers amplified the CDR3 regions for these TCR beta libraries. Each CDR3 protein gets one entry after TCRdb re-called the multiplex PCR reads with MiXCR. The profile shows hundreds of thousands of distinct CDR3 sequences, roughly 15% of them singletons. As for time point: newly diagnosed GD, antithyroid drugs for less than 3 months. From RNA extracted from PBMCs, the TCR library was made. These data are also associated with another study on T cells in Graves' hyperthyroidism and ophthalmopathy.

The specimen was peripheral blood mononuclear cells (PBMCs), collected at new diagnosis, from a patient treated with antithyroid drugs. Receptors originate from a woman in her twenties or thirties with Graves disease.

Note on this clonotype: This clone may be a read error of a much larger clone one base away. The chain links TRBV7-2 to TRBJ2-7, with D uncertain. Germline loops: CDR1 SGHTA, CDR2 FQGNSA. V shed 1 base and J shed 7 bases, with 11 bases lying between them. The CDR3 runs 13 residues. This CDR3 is CASSLGRANEQYF. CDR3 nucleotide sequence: TGTGCCAGCAGCTTAGGCAGAGCCAATGAGCAGTACTTC.

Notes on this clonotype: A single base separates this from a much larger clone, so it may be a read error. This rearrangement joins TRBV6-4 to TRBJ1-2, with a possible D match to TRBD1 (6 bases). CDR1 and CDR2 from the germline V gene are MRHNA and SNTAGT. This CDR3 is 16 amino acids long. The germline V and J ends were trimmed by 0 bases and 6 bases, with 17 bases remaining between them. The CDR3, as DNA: TGTGCCAGCAGTGACTCGACGGGTACAGGGCGGCATGGCTACACCTTC. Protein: CASSDSTGTGRHGYTF.

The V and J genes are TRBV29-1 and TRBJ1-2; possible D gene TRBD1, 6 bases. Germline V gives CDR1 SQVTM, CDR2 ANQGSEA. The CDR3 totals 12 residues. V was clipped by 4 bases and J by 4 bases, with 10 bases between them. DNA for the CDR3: TGCAGCGTTGTTGGGGGCCGCTATGGCTACACCTTC. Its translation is CSVVGGRYGYTF.

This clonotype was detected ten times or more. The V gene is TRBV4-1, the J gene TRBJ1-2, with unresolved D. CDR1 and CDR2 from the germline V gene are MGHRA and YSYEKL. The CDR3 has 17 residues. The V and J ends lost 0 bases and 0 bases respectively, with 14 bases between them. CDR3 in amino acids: CASSQDRATAPNYGYTF. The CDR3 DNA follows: TGCGCCAGCAGCCAAGATCGGGCTACGGCTCCTAACTATGGCTACACCTTC.

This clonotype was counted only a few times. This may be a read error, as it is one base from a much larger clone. CDR3 sequence reads: CASSSSPGQGVYGYTF. The DNA of the CDR3 is TGTGCCAGCAGTTCCTCCCCGGGACAGGGTGTCTATGGCTACACCTTC. This chain uses TRBV28 with TRBJ1-2; 9 nucleotides align to TRBD1. With V trimmed by 4 bases and J by 4 bases, 10 bases remained unmatched. The CDR3 length is 16 residues. The germline V gene encodes CDR1 MDHEN and CDR2 SYDVKM.

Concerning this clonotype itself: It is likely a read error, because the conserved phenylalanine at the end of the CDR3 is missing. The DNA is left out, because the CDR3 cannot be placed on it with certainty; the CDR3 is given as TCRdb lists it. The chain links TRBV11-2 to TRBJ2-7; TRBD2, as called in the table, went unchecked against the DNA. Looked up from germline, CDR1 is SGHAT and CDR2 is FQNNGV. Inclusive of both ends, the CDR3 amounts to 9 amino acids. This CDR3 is CASSLELAG.

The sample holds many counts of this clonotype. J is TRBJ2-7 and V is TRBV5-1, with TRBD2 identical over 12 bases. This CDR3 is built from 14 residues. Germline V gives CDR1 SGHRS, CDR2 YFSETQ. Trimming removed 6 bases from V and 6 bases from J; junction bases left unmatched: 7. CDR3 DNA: TGCGCCAGCAAGCCCGGGACTAGCGGGTCCGAGCAGTACTTC. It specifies CASKPGTSGSEQYF.